This TCR beta chain originates from a study of cytomegalovirus exposure and HLA in healthy donors. On the study more broadly: Among the approximately 380 donors who were genotyped, roughly 85% fell in the genetic ancestry cluster that is associated with self-reported Caucasian donors.

The ends lost 0 bases at V and 3 bases at J; junction bases unmatched: 6. Germline CDR1 and CDR2: SGHRS and YFSETQ. The CDR3 runs 17 residues. This PCR relied on a set of 60 Vbeta primers and 13 Jbeta primers. Generated by immunoSEQ multiplex PCR, the TCRdb table keeps only in-frame clones and is missing some. The table shows about 110,000 clones, with roughly 80% occurring only once. Points from the study as a whole: With high specificity and sensitivity, the classifier reportedly diagnosed cytomegalovirus status. In vitro testing confirmed a few CMV-associated chains as specific for CMV antigens.

About this clone itself: Its antigen remains unknown.

This sequence originates from a man aged 50-59 years in good health and CMV-seronegative. The genes are TRBV5-1 and TRBJ2-1; 10 nucleotides agree with TRBD2. The sequencing input was PBMCs. The CDR3, as DNA: TGCGCCAGCAGCTTGGGATGGGCTAGCGGGGGCTACAATGAGCAGTTCTTC. It encodes CASSLGWASGGYNEQFF.